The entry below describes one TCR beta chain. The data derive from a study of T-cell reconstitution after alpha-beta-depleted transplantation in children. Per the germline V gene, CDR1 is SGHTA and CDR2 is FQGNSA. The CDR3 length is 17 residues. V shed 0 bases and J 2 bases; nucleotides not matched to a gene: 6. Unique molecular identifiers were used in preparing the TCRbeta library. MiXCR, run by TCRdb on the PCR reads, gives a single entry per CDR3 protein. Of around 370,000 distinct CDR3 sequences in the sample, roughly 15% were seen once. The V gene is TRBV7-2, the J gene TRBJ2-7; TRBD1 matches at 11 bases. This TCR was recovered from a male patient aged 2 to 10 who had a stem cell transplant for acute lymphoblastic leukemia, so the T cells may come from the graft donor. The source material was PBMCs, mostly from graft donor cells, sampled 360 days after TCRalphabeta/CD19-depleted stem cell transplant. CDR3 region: CASSLAHGQGAAYEQYF. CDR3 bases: TGTGCCAGCAGCTTAGCCCACGGACAGGGGGCAGCCTACGAGCAGTACTTC.